Listed here are 17 T cell receptor beta chains from one sample, sequenced in a study of blood T cell repertoires in COVID-19. The assay was immunoSEQ multiplex PCR, and TCRdb's table has in-frame clones only and misses some. The sample holds about 100,000 clones; roughly 85% are singletons and the top ten take less than 2.5%. Sequenced material: peripheral blood. The receptors were gathered from a human donor in a cohort sampled during active COVID-19.

The gene calls are TRBV9 and TRBJ2-5; 9 bases line up with TRBD2. This CDR3 is built from 15 residues. V dropped 5 bases and J dropped 6; count of bases not matched to a gene: 11. The germline CDR1 and CDR2 sequences are SGDLS and YYNGEE. CDR3 bases: TGTGCCAGCAGTCTAGAGGATAGCGGGAGCCAGACCCAGTACTTC. It codes for CASSLEDSGSQTQYF.

The chain combines TRBV5-1 with TRBJ1-2; no reliable D call. CDR1 and CDR2 from the germline V gene are SGHRS and YFSETQ. CDR3 length: 14 amino acids. The germline V and J ends were trimmed by 2 bases and 6 bases, with 14 bases remaining between them. The chain's CDR3 is CASSLGRGSNGYTF. The DNA for the CDR3 is TGCGCCAGCAGCTTAGGGCGGGGTTCGAATGGCTACACCTTC. The complete variable domain, with remaining parts taken from reference TRBV5-1 and TRBJ1-2, reads KAGVTQTPRYLIKTRGQQVTLSCSPISGHRSVSWYQQTPGQGLQFLFEYFSETQRNKGNFPGRFSGRQFSNSRSEMNVSTLELGDSALYLCASSLGRGSNGYTFGSGTRLTVV.

This chain uses TRBV30 with TRBJ2-1; no clear D gene. V gave up 4 bases and J gave up 2 bases, with 6 bases separating them. The CDR3 totals 12 residues. Germline V lookup: CDR1 GTSNPN, CDR2 SVGIG (reference sequence). The CDR3 sequence is CAWIGTYNEQFF. In nucleotides, the CDR3 is TGTGCCTGGATCGGTACCTACAATGAGCAGTTCTTC.

The chain uses TRBV5-4 and TRBJ1-2; 8 positions match TRBD1. Germline lookup yields CDR1 SGHNT and CDR2 YYREEE (reference sequence). This CDR3 spans 14 amino acids. Trimming took 4 bases from V and 10 from J; bases not matched to a gene: 12. The CDR3 loop is CASSGEQGEIFYTF. DNA for the CDR3: TGTGCCAGCAGCGGGGAACAGGGGGAAATATTCTACACCTTC.

The CDR3 spells CASSLAGSSYEQYF. DNA for the CDR3: TGCGCCAGCAGCTTGGCGGGGAGCTCCTACGAGCAGTACTTC. The chain links TRBV5-1 to TRBJ2-7; D perhaps matches TRBD2 (5 bases). Between the trimmed V and J ends, which lost 0 bases and 0 bases, there was a span of 7 bases. There are 14 residues in the CDR3. The germline CDR1 and CDR2 sequences are SGHRS and YFSETQ.

The rearrangement uses TRBV28 and TRBJ1-1, with 9 bases lining up with TRBD1. V lost 5 bases and J lost 5; bases outside the gene matches: 9. The CDR3 loop spans 15 amino acids. Germline loops: CDR1 MDHEN, CDR2 SYDVKM. The DNA of the CDR3 is TGTGCCAGCAGTGTCTCACAGGGGGCCGGGACTGAAGCTTTCTTT. Amino acid sequence: CASSVSQGAGTEAFF. Variable domain in full (rest from reference TRBV28 and TRBJ1-1): DVKVTQSSRYLVKRTGEKVFLECVQDMDHENMFWYRQDPGLGLRLIYFSYDVKMKEKGDIPEGYSVSREKKERFSLILESASTNQTSMYLCASSVSQGAGTEAFFGQGTRLTVV.

The gene calls are TRBV5-8 and TRBJ1-3; D remains ambiguous. Trimming shortened V by 1 base and J by 4 bases, and 12 bases separated the two germline ends. This CDR3 comprises 15 residues. Germline CDR1 is SGHTS and CDR2 is YDEGEE. CDR3 sequence: CASSLLDPNGNTIYF. The CDR3 DNA reads as TGTGCCAGCAGCTTGCTAGACCCCAACGGAAACACCATATATTTT.

The chain uses TRBV30 and TRBJ1-3, with a possible D match to TRBD1 (5 bases). The CDR3 is 15 amino acids. Per germline, CDR1 GTSNPN and CDR2 SVGIG (reference sequence). Trimming pared 1 base from V and 0 bases from J, leaving 10 bases between. The CDR3 is CAWSEDRFSGNTIYF. CDR3 in DNA: TGTGCCTGGAGTGAAGACAGATTCTCTGGAAACACCATATATTTT.

V usage is TRBV9 and J usage is TRBJ1-2, with TRBD1 matching over 9 bases. Losses at the gene ends were 3 bases for V and 3 bases for J; bases not matched to a gene: 3. Germline V CDR1 and CDR2: SGDLS, YYNGEE. The CDR3 contains 14 residues. The CDR3 loop is CASSAWTGDYGYTF. Written as DNA, the CDR3 is TGTGCCAGCAGCGCGTGGACAGGGGACTATGGCTACACCTTC.

The chain carries TRBV2 and TRBJ1-5; tentatively, D is TRBD1 (6 bases). CDR3 length equals 13 residues. Trimming pared 7 bases from V and 5 bases from J, leaving 12 bases between. Germline V lookup: CDR1 SNHLY, CDR2 FYNNEI. This chain's CDR3 is CASTGEGHQPQHF. The CDR3 DNA reads TGTGCCAGCACAGGGGAGGGCCATCAGCCCCAGCATTTT.

This sequence joins TRBV28 and TRBJ1-1; D possibly corresponds to TRBD1 (6 bases). CDR1 and CDR2 (germline): MDHEN, SYDVKM. Trimming stripped 3 bases from V and 5 bases from J, with 13 bases between. This CDR3 spans 14 amino acids. This CDR3 is CASSFNREGTEAFF. In nucleotides, the CDR3 is TGTGCCAGCAGTTTTAACAGGGAGGGTACTGAAGCTTTCTTT.

In this sample, this clone turned up a few times. The CDR3 protein is CASSQDTSRVRNQPQHF. DNA of the CDR3: TGCGCCAGCAGCCAAGATACCTCCAGGGTGCGCAATCAGCCCCAGCATTTT. The chain is built from TRBV4-1 and TRBJ1-5, with D perhaps TRBD1 (5 bases). The germline gives CDR1 MGHRA, CDR2 YSYEKL. The V and J ends lost 0 bases and 2 bases respectively, with 14 bases between them. The CDR3 spans 17 residues.

V usage is TRBV5-5 and J usage is TRBJ2-7; perhaps TRBD1 as D (6 bases). Per the germline V gene, CDR1 is SGHKS and CDR2 is YYEKEE (reference sequence). The CDR3 loop spans 15 amino acids. Trimming took 2 bases from V and 5 from J, leaving 17 bases between them. The CDR3: CASSFTGNYMDEQYF. The CDR3 nucleotides are TGTGCCAGCAGCTTTACAGGGAACTACATGGACGAGCAGTACTTC.

This rearrangement joins TRBV18 to TRBJ1-1; no clear D gene. Trimming took 3 bases from V and 3 from J, leaving 8 bases between them. This CDR3 region has 13 residues. The germline V gene encodes CDR1 KGHSH and CDR2 LQKENI. DNA for the CDR3: TGTGCCAGCTCACCGAGGAAAGACACTGAAGCTTTCTTT. Amino acids: CASSPRKDTEAFF.

This clone came up once. The rearrangement uses TRBV13 and TRBJ1-2; weak D call: TRBD1 (6 bases). Germline-derived CDR1 and CDR2 are PRHDT and FYEKMQ (reference sequence). The CDR3 extends over 16 amino acids. Between the trimmed V and J ends, which lost 5 bases and 3 bases, there was a span of 19 bases. Here the CDR3 DNA reads TGTGCCAGCAGCAGACGGACAGCTCTTGGGGACTATGGCTACACCTTC. Its protein is CASSRRTALGDYGYTF. The complete variable domain, with remaining parts taken from reference TRBV13 and TRBJ1-2, reads AAGVIQSPRHLIKEKRETATLKCYPIPRHDTVYWYQQGPGQDPQFLISFYEKMQSDKGSIPDRFSAQQFSDYHSELNMSSLELGDSALYFCASSRRTALGDYGYTFGSGTRLTVV.

This chain uses TRBV5-6 with TRBJ1-2; D is undetermined. The CDR3 consists of 15 residues. Germline CDR1 is SGHDT and CDR2 is YYEEEE. Trimming left V 3 bases short and J 4 bases short, with 16 bases between. The DNA of the CDR3 is TGTGCCAGCAGCTATGAAAGCAATGATCCCTATGGCTACACCTTC. Protein product: CASSYESNDPYGYTF.

The rearrangement joins TRBV5-1 to TRBJ2-6, with D tentatively TRBD1 (5 bases). The germline V gene encodes CDR1 SGHRS and CDR2 YFSETQ. CDR3 length: 16 amino acids. With 0 bases removed from V and 1 base from J, the gap between germline ends came to 8 bases. CDR3 amino acids: CASSLVPGSGANVLTF. The CDR3 DNA reads TGCGCCAGCAGCTTGGTCCCAGGGTCTGGGGCCAACGTCCTGACTTTC.